The entry below gives a single T cell receptor (beta chain) sequence along with its context. This sample was included in a study of shared T cell receptors in the human thymus. TCRdb keeps only in-frame clones here, not all; method: immunoSEQ multiplex PCR. The data show 640,000 or so clones, 70% to 90% seen once. Trimming at V came to 3 bases and at J to 3 bases, leaving 14 bases not matched to a gene. The CDR3 consists of 19 residues. Germline CDR1 reads MGHRA; CDR2 reads YSYEKL. These data were also filed under a second study, of human thymus T cells. Per that study: Thymus tissue was removed during corrective cardiac surgery. Thymic as well as blood repertoires seemed to favor certain V and J genes unevenly. Overlap was high between thymic repertoires from unrelated individuals, as reported in related research.

The rearrangement links TRBV4-1 to TRBJ2-5; the match to TRBD2 covers 12 bases. Sequenced sample: thymocytes. This TCR derives from a boy under two years old with a congenital heart defect. The CDR3 is CASSQVVRTSGMSEETQYF. The CDR3 DNA reads as TGCGCCAGCAGCCAGGTGGTTAGGACTAGCGGGATGAGCGAAGAGACCCAGTACTTC.